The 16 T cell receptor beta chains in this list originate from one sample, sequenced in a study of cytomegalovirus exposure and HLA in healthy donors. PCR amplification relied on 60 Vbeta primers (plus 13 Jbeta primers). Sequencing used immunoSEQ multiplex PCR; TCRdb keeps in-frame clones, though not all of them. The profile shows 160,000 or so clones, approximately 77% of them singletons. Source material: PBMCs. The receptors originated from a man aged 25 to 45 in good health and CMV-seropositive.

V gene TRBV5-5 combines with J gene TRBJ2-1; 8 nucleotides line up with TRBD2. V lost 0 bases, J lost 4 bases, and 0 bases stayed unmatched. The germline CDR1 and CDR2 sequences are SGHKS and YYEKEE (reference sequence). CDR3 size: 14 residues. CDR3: CASSLASGYNEQFF. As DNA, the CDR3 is TGTGCCAGCAGCTTGGCTAGCGGGTACAATGAGCAGTTCTTC. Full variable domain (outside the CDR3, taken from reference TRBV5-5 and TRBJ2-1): DAGVTQSPTHLIKTRGQQVTLRCSPISGHKSVSWYQQVLGQGPQFIFQYYEKEERGRGNFPDRFSARQFPNYSSELNVNALLLGDSALYLCASSLASGYNEQFFGPGTRLTVL.

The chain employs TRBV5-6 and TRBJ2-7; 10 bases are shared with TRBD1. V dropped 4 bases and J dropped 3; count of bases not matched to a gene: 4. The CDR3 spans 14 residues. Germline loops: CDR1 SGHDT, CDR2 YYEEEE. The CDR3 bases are TGTGCCAGCAGCGCCAGGACAGGGGGCTACGAGCAGTACTTC. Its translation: CASSARTGGYEQYF.

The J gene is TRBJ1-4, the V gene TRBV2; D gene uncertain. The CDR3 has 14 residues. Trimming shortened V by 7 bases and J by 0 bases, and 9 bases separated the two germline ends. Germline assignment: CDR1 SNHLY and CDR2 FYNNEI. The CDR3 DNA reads TGTGCCAGCATTGGAGGAACAACTAATGAAAAACTGTTTTTT. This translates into CASIGGTTNEKLFF.

The CDR3 sequence: CASSLRRASTDTQYF. As DNA, the CDR3 is TGCGCCAGCAGCTTGAGGCGGGCTAGCACAGATACGCAGTATTTT. The V and J genes are TRBV5-1 and TRBJ2-3; D is perhaps TRBD2 (5 bases). CDR3 length: 15 amino acids. V dropped 1 base and J dropped 0 bases, with 9 bases sitting between them. Germline V CDR1 and CDR2: SGHRS, YFSETQ.

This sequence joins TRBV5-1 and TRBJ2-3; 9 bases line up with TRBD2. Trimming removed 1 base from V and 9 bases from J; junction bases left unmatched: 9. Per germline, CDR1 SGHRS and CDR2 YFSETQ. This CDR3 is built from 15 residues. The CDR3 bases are TGCGCCAGCAGCTTGTTTGCGGGGGGGATTCCAACGCAGTATTTT. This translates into CASSLFAGGIPTQYF.

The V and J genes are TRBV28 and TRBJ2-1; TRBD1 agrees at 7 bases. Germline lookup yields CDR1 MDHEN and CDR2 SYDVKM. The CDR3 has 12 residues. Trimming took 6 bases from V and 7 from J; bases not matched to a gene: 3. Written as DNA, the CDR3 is TGTGCCAGCAGGCGACAGGGAAATGAGCAGTTCTTC. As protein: CASRRQGNEQFF.

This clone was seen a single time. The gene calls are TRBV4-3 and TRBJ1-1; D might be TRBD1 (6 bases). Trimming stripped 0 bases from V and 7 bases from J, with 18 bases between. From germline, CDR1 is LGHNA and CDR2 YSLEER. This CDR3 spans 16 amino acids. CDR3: CASSQDRGRFLGEAFF. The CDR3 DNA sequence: TGCGCCAGCAGCCAAGACAGGGGAAGGTTTTTAGGTGAAGCTTTCTTT.

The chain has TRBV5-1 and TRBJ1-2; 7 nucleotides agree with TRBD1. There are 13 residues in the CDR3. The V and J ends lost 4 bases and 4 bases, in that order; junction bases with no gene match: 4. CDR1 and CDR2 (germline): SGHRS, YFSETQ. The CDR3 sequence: CASSTGTAYGYTF. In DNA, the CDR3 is TGCGCCAGCAGCACCGGGACAGCCTATGGCTACACCTTC.

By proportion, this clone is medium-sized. CDR3 sequence reads: CASSETADSNQPQHF. The CDR3 nucleotides are TGTGCCAGCAGTGAGACAGCAGATAGCAATCAGCCCCAGCATTTT. The chain links TRBV6-1 to TRBJ1-5, with D perhaps TRBD1 (5 bases). V was cut by 3 bases and J by 0 bases, with 9 bases left in between. Germline assignment: CDR1 MNHNS and CDR2 SASEGT. There are 15 residues in the CDR3.

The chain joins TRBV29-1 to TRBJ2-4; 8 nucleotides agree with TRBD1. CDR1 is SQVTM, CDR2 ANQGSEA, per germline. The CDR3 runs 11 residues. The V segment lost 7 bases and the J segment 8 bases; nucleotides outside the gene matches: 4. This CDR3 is CSAGQGYIQYF. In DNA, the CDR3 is TGCAGCGCAGGACAGGGATACATTCAGTACTTC.

The CDR3 DNA reads TGCGCCAGCAGCCCGGGACAGGGGATTCAGCCCCAGCATTTT. This gives the protein CASSPGQGIQPQHF. The genes are TRBV5-1 and TRBJ1-5; 10 nucleotides match TRBD1. V trimming: 4 bases; J trimming: 6 bases; junction bases outside the gene matches: 4. Germline lookup yields CDR1 SGHRS and CDR2 YFSETQ. The CDR3 is 14 residues long.

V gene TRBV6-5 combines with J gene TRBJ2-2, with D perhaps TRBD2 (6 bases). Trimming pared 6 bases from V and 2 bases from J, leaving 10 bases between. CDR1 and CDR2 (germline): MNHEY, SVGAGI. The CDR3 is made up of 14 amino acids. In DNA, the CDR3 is TGTGCCAGCAGGCGGGACGGTAACACCGGGGAGCTGTTTTTT. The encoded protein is CASRRDGNTGELFF.

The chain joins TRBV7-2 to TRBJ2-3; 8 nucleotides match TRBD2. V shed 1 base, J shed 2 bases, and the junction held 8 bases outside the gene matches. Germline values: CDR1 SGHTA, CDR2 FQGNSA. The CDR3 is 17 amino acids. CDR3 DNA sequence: TGTGCCAGCAGCTTAGTTGGAGCGGGGGCCATCACAGATACGCAGTATTTT. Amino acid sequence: CASSLVGAGAITDTQYF.

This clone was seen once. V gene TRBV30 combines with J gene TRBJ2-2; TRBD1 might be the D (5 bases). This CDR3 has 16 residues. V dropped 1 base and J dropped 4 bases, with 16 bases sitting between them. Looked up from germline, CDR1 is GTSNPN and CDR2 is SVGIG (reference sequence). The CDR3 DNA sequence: TGTGCCTGGAGTGCCCCCCCCGGCAGGGCCACCGGGGAGCTGTTTTTT. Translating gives CAWSAPPGRATGELFF.

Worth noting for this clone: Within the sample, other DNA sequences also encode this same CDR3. The CDR3 nucleotides read TGTGCCAGCAGCTTAGGGCTAGCGGGTGGCTACGAGCAGTACTTC. Protein product: CASSLGLAGGYEQYF. The chain is built from TRBV7-2 and TRBJ2-7, with 8 nucleotides matching TRBD2. V lost 1 base to trimming and J lost 3 bases; unmatched junction nucleotides: 5. The germline V gene has CDR1 SGHTA and CDR2 FQGNSA. The CDR3 sequence is 15 residues long.

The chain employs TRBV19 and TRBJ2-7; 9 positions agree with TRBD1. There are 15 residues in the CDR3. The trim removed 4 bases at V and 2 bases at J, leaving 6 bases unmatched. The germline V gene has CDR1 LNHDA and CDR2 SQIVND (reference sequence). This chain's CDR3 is CASSTDGTGPYEQYF. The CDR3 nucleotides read TGTGCCAGTAGTACCGACGGGACAGGGCCCTACGAGCAGTACTTC.